This record concerns one T cell receptor beta chain sequence. Its antigen is as yet unknown. Researchers picked out CD4+ and CD8+ T cells from PBMCs by sorting. Extracted from the samples, RNA was reverse transcribed into cDNA to serve as the sequencing template. TCRdb keeps only in-frame clones here, not all; method: immunoSEQ multiplex PCR. The data hold some 170,000 clones, with approximately 56% observed a single time. These data originate in a study of CD8+ T cells in alopecia areata. Trimming cost V 0 bases and J 2 bases, with 2 bases left between them. The germline V gene has CDR1 GTSNPN and CDR2 SVGIG (reference sequence). The CDR3 is made up of 11 amino acids. Study results and limitations: Affected lesional scalp, above all in alopecia totalis/universalis, was more clonal than normal scalp.

The V call is TRBV30, the J call TRBJ2-7; D call uncertain. Sample: CD4+ T cells sorted from blood, taken at week 0. This sequence originates from a human donor with alopecia areata. The CDR3 spells CAWSVPYEQYF. DNA of the CDR3: TGTGCCTGGAGTGTCCCCTACGAGCAGTACTTC.